This record covers a single TCR beta chain. Its antigen is still unknown. Its ends do not fully match the called genes, so a read error is possible. This sample was included in a study of Ad26.COV2.S vaccination and SARS-CoV-2 variants. Study-wide points: Substantial breadth in spike-specific CD8+ and CD4+ T cell responses was reportedly seen after vaccination. It is possible that the TCR breadth and depth analyses underestimated the total T cell responses.

Profiled with immunoSEQ multiplex PCR; TCRdb holds only in-frame clones, not every one. The sample holds about 680,000 clones, more than 80% seen once. Described treatment: about 20 received Ad26.COV2.S at low or high dose, single or two shots; several received placebo; per-sample allocation not given. Samples analyzed were those drawn on day 63 after the first vaccine or placebo injection. An Ad26 vector carrying the Wuhan-strain SARS-CoV-2 spike served as the vaccine. Per the germline V gene, CDR1 is SGHNT and CDR2 is YYREEE (reference sequence). This CDR3 is built from 15 residues. Specimen: peripheral blood, collected in a trial of Ad26.COV2.S vaccine versus placebo. The TCR comes from a person between 18 and 65 years old who received the Ad26.COV2.S COVID-19 vaccine or a placebo. The chain links TRBV5-4 to TRBJ2-1, with 10 bases identical to TRBD2. Here the CDR3 reads CASTLSGGAHNEQFF. CDR3 sequence (DNA): TGTGCCAGCACCTTGAGCGGGGGGGCCCACAATGAGCAGTTCTTC.